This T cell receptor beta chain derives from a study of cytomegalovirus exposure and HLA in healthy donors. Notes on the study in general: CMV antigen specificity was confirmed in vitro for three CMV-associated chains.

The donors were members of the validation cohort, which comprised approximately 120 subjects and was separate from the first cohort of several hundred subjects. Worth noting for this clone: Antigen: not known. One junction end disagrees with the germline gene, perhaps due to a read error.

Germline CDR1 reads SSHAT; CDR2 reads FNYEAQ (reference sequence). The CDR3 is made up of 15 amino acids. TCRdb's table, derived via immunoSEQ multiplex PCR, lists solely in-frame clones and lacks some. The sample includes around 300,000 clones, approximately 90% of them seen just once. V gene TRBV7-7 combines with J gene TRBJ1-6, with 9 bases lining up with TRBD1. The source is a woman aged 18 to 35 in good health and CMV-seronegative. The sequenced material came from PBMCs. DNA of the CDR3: TGTGCTAGCAGCTTGGGACAGGGAGTGAATTCACCCCTCCACTTT. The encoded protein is CASSLGQGVNSPLHF.